This T cell receptor beta chain was documented in a study of blood T cell repertoires in COVID-19. The germline V gene has CDR1 MNHEY and CDR2 SVGAGI. The CDR3 totals 13 residues. J gave up 6 bases and V 8 bases, and 8 bases lay outside the gene matches. Profiling relied on immunoSEQ multiplex PCR, and the TCRdb table lists in-frame clones only, not all of them. Of about 100,000 clones listed, around 83% are singletons. In this sample, this clone turned up a few times. The J gene is TRBJ1-2, the V gene TRBV6-5; 8 positions match TRBD1. This receptor was obtained from a man in his 70s with acute or convalescent COVID-19. Sequenced input: peripheral blood. The CDR3 coding sequence is TGTGCCAGCGTACAGGGGGAAAGGGATGGCTACACCTTC. Translating gives CASVQGERDGYTF.